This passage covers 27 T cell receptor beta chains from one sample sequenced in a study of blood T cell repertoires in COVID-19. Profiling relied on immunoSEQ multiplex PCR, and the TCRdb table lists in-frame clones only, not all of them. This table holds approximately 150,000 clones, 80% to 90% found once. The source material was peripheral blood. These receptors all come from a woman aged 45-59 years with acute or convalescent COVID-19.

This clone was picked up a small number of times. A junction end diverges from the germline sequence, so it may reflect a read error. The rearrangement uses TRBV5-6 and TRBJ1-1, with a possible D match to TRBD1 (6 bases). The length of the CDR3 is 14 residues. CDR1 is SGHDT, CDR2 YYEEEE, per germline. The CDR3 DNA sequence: TGTGCCAGCAGCTTGGGACAGGTGAAAACTGAAGCTTTCTTT. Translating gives CASSLGQVKTEAFF.

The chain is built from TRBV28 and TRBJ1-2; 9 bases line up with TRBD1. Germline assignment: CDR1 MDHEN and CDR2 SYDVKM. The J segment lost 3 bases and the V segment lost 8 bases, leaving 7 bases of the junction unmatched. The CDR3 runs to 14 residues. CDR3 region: CASLTGGKDYGYTF. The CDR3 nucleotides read TGTGCCAGCCTAACAGGGGGCAAGGACTATGGCTACACCTTC.

CDR3 amino acids: CSVVSTGRDYEQYF. CDR3 DNA sequence: TGCAGCGTCGTCTCGACGGGTAGAGACTACGAGCAGTACTTC. The gene calls are TRBV29-1 and TRBJ2-7; D is ambiguous. V dropped 6 bases and J dropped 3 bases, with 18 bases sitting between them. Germline V gene data show CDR1 as SQVTM and CDR2 as ANQGSEA. CDR3 size: 14 residues.

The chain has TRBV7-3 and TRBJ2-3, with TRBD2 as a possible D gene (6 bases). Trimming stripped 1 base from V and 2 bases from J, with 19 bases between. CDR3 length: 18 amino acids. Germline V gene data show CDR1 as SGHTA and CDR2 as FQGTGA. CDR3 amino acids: CASSLNRDRTTFTDTQYF. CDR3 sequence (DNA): TGTGCCAGCAGCTTAAACCGGGACCGGACTACGTTCACAGATACGCAGTATTTT.

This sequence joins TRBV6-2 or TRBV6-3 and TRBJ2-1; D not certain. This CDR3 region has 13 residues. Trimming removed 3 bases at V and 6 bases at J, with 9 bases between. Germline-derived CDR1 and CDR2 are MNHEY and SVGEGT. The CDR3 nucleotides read TGTGCCAGCAGTTATAGTAGCAGCAATGAGCAGTTCTTC. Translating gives CASSYSSSNEQFF.

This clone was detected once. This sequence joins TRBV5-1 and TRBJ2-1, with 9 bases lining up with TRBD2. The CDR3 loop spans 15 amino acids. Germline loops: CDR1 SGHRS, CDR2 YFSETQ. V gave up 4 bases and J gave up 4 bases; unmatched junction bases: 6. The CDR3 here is CASSRLAGIYNEQFF. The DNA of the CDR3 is TGCGCCAGCAGCCGGCTAGCGGGAATATACAATGAGCAGTTCTTC. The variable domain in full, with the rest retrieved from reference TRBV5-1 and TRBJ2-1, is KAGVTQTPRYLIKTRGQQVTLSCSPISGHRSVSWYQQTPGQGLQFLFEYFSETQRNKGNFPGRFSGRQFSNSRSEMNVSTLELGDSALYLCASSRLAGIYNEQFFGPGTRLTVL.

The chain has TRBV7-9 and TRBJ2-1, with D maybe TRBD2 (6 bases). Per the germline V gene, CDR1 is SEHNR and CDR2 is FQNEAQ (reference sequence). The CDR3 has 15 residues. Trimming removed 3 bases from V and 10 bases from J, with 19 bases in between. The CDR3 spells CASSFEDWSGVEQFF. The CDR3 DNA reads TGTGCCAGCAGCTTCGAAGATTGGTCGGGGGTCGAGCAGTTCTTC.

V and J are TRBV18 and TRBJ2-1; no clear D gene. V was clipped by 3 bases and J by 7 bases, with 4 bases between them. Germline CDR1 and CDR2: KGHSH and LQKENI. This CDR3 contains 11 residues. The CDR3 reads CASSPSNEQFF. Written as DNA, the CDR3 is TGTGCCAGCTCACCCTCTAATGAGCAGTTCTTC.

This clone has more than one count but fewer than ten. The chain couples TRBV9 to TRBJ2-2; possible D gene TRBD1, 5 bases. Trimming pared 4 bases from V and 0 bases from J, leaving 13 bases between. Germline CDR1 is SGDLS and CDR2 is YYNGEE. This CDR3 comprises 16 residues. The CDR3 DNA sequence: TGTGCCAGCAGCATACGACAGCACCCGAACACCGGGGAGCTGTTTTTT. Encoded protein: CASSIRQHPNTGELFF. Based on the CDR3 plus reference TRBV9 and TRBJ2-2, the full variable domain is DSGVTQTPKHLITATGQRVTLRCSPRSGDLSVYWYQQSLDQGLQFLIQYYNGEERAKGNILERFSAQQFPDLHSELNLSSLELGDSALYFCASSIRQHPNTGELFFGEGSRLTVL.

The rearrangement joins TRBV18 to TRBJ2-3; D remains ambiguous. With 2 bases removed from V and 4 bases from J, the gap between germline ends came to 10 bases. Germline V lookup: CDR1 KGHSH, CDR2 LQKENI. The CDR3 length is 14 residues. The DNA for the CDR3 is TGTGCCAGCTCACCATTCGATAAGCCAGATACGCAGTATTTT. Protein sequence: CASSPFDKPDTQYF. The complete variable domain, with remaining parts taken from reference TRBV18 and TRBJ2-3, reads NAGVMQNPRHLVRRRGQEARLRCSPMKGHSHVYWYRQLPEEGLKFMVYLQKENIIDESGMPKERFSAEFPKEGPSILRIQQVVRGDSAAYFCASSPFDKPDTQYFGPGTRLTVL.

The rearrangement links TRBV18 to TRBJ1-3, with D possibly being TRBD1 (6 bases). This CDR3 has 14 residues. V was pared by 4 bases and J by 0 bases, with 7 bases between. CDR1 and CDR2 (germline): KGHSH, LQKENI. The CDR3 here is CASSQTGSGNTIYF. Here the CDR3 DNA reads TGTGCCAGCTCACAGACAGGCTCTGGAAACACCATATATTTT.

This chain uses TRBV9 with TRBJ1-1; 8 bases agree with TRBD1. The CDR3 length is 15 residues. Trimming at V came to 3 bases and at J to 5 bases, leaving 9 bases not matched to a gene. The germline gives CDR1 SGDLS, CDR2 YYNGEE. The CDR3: CASSATQQGGTEAFF. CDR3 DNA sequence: TGTGCCAGCAGCGCAACTCAACAGGGGGGAACTGAAGCTTTCTTT.

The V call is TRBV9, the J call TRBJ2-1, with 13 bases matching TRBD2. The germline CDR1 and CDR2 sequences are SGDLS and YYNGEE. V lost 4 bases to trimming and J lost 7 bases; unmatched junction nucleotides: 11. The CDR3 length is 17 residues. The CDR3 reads CASSNPGTSGAWNEQFF. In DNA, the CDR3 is TGTGCCAGCAGCAACCCGGGGACTAGCGGGGCGTGGAATGAGCAGTTCTTC. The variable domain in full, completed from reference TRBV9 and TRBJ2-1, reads DSGVTQTPKHLITATGQRVTLRCSPRSGDLSVYWYQQSLDQGLQFLIQYYNGEERAKGNILERFSAQQFPDLHSELNLSSLELGDSALYFCASSNPGTSGAWNEQFFGPGTRLTVL.

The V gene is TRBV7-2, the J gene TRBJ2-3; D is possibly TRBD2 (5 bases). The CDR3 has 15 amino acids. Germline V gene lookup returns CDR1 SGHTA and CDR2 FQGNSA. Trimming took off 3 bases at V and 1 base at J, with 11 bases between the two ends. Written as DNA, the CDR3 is TGTGCCAGCAGCTTCGGGGTATACGGCACAGATACGCAGTATTTT. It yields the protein CASSFGVYGTDTQYF.

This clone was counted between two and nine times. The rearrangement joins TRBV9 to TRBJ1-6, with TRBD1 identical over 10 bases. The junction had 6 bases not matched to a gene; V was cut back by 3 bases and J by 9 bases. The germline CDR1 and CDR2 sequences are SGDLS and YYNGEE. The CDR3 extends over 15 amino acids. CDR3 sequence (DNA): TGTGCCAGCAGCGCCCCTGGGACAGGGGCTTCACCCCTCCACTTT. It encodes CASSAPGTGASPLHF.

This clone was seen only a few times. Here the CDR3 reads CASSLGIRTSAGELFF. The CDR3 nucleotides are TGTGCCAGCAGCTTGGGGATTAGGACTAGCGCCGGGGAGCTGTTTTTT. V usage is TRBV5-8 and J usage is TRBJ2-2, with 9 bases fitting TRBD2. The CDR3 has 16 residues. With V trimmed by 0 bases and J by 6 bases, 6 bases remained unmatched. Germline values: CDR1 SGHTS, CDR2 YDEGEE.

The CDR3 is CASSFGETIPHF. The CDR3, as DNA: TGTGCCAGCAGCTTCGGGGAAACAATACCCCACTTT. The chain links TRBV5-6 to TRBJ1-6; D remains unclear. Between the trimmed V and J ends, which lost 2 bases and 18 bases, there was a span of 15 bases. CDR1 is SGHDT, CDR2 YYEEEE, per germline. The CDR3 contains 12 residues.

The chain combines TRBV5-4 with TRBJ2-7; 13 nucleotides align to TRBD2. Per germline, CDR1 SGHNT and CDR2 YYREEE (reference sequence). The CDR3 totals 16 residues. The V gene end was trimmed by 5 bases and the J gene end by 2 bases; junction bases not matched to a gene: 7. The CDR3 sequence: CASSLQLAGGPYEQYF. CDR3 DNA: TGTGCCAGCAGTTTACAACTAGCGGGGGGGCCCTACGAGCAGTACTTC.

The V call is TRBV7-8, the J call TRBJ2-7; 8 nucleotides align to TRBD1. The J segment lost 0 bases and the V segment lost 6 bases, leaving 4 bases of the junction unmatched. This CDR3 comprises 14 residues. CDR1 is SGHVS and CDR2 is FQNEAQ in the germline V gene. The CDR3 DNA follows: TGTGCCAGCAGTTCACAGGGGGGCTCCTACGAGCAGTACTTC. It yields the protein CASSSQGGSYEQYF.

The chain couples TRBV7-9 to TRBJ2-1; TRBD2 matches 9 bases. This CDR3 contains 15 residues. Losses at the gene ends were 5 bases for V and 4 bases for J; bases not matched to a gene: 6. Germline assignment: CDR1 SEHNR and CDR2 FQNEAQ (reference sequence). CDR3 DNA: TGTGCCAGCAGCCCCGTAGCGGGAGTATACAATGAGCAGTTCTTC. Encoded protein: CASSPVAGVYNEQFF.

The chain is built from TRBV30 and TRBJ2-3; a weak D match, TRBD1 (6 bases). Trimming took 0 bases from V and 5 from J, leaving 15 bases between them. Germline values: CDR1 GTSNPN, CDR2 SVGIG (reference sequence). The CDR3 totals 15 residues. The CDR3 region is CAWSVQQGVGDTQYF. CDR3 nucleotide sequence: TGTGCCTGGAGTGTTCAACAGGGAGTTGGAGATACGCAGTATTTT.

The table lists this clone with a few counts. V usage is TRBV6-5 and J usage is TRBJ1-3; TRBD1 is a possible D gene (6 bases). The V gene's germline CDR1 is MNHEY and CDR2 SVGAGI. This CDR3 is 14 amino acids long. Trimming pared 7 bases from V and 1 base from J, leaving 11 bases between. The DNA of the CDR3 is TGTGCCAGCACCAGGGGTAATTCTGGAAACACCATATATTTT. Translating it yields CASTRGNSGNTIYF.

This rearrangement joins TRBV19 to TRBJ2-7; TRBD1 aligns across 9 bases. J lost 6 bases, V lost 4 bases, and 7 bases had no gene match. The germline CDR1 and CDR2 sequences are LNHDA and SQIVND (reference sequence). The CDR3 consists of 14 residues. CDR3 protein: CASSTKGTGIEQYF. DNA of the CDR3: TGTGCCAGTAGTACCAAAGGGACAGGGATCGAGCAGTACTTC. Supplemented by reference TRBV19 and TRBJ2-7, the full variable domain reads DGGITQSPKYLFRKEGQNVTLSCEQNLNHDAMYWYRQDPGQGLRLIYYSQIVNDFQKGDIAEGYSVSREKKESFPLTVTSAQKNPTAFYLCASSTKGTGIEQYFGPGTRLTVT.

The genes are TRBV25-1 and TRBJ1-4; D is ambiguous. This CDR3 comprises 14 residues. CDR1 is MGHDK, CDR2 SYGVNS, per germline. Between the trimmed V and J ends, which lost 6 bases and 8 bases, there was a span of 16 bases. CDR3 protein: CASSVQPGEEKLFF. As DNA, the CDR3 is TGTGCCAGCAGCGTCCAACCTGGAGAAGAAAAACTGTTTTTT.

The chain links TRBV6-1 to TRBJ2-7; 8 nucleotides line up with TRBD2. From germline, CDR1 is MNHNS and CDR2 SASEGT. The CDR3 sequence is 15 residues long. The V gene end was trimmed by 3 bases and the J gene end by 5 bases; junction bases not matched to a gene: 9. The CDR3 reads CASSDKSGSFHEQYF. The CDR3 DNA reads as TGTGCCAGCAGTGATAAAAGCGGGAGTTTCCACGAGCAGTACTTC.

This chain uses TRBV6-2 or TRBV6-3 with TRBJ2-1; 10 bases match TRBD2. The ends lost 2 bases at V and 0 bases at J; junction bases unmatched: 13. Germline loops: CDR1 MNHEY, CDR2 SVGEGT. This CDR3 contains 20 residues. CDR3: CASSYPISGGGANSYNEQFF. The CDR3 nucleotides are TGTGCCAGCAGTTACCCCATCAGCGGGGGGGGAGCGAACTCCTACAATGAGCAGTTCTTC.

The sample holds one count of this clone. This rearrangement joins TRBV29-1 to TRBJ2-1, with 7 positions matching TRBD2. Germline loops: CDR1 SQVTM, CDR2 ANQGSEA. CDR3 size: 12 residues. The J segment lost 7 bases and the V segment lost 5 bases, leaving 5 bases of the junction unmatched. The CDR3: CSVRLAWNEQFF. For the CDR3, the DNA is TGCAGCGTTCGACTAGCTTGGAATGAGCAGTTCTTC.